This TCR beta chain was identified during a study of CDR3 diversity in severe acne. Losses at the gene ends were 2 bases for V and 6 bases for J; bases not matched to a gene: 3. The CDR3 totals 13 residues. CDR1 is MDHEN and CDR2 is SYDVKM in the germline V gene. This clonotype has just a few counts. One entry per CDR3 protein results from TCRdb running MiXCR on the PCR reads. This sample carries over 85,000 distinct CDR3 sequences, roughly 51% of them seen once, and the ten largest clones take 9.5% to 15%. This clonotype originated in a male donor with acne. Sequencing was done on a sample of blood. The V gene is TRBV28, the J gene TRBJ2-7, with 8 bases that match TRBD2. CDR3 amino acids: CASSLPGGPEQYF. The DNA for the CDR3 is TGTGCCAGCAGTTTACCGGGGGGGCCCGAGCAGTACTTC.